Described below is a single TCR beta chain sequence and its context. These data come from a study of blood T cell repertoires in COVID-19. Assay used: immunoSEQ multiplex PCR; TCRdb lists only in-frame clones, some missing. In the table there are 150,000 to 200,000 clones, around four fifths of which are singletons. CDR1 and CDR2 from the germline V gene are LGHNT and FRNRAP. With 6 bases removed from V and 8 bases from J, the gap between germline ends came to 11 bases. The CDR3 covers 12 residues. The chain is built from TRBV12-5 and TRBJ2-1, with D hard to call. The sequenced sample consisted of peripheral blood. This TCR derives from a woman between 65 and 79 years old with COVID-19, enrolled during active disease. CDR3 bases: TGTGCTAGTGGCTTTATTAGCCATGAGCAGTTCTTC. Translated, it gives CASGFISHEQFF.